This T cell receptor (beta chain) was recovered during a study of T cell responses to AZD1222 COVID-19 vaccine. Study-wide results and caveats: Receipt of two AZD1222 doses was followed by a rise in Spike-specific TCR breadth and depth.

Some clones are missing from TCRdb's copy, which holds only in-frame ones; the method was immunoSEQ multiplex PCR. The sample records fewer than 250,000 clones, approximately 94% being singletons. This clone was detected once. Its antigen remains unidentified. CDR3 length equals 13 residues. CDR1 and CDR2 (germline): LGHDT, YNNKEL (reference sequence). V lost 3 bases and J lost 4; bases outside the gene matches: 2. The TCR comes from an adult in good health. The gene calls are TRBV3-1 (or the pseudogene TRBV3-2) and TRBJ1-2, with 7 bases fitting TRBD1. The sequencing used peripheral blood, collected on day 0 of MenACWY control vaccination. The CDR3 nucleotides are TGTGCCAGCAGCCACCGGGACAGCTATGGCTACACCTTC. It codes for CASSHRDSYGYTF.